This T cell receptor (beta chain) was recorded in a study of cytomegalovirus exposure and HLA in healthy donors. Study-wide background: The roughly 120 validation repertoires, a later analysis reported, used the same platform as the 600 to 700 first-cohort repertoires.

While the first cohort had 600 to 850 subjects, the donors belonged to the separate validation cohort of about 130 subjects. There are 16 residues in the CDR3. The germline V gene encodes CDR1 LGHNT and CDR2 FRNRAP. The trim removed 0 bases at V and 6 bases at J, leaving 8 bases unmatched. The assay was immunoSEQ multiplex PCR, and TCRdb's table has in-frame clones only and misses some. The data hold 70,000 to 95,000 clones, with 93% observed a single time. As concerns this clone: Its matching antigen is unknown.

Overall study results and limits: Rare TCR sequences dominated, though some public TCRs recurred in many donors.

This receptor was obtained from a woman in her 30s in good health and CMV-seronegative. V usage is TRBV12-5 and J usage is TRBJ1-2; 9 bases map to TRBD1. The sequenced sample consisted of PBMCs. The CDR3 DNA is TGTGCTAGTGGTTTGGTGCTACAGGGGGCTATCCATGGCTACACCTTC. Translating it yields CASGLVLQGAIHGYTF. The whole variable domain, remainder taken from reference TRBV12-5 and TRBJ1-2, is DARVTQTPRHKVTEMGQEVTMRCQPILGHNTVFWYRQTMMQGLELLAYFRNRAPLDDSGMPKDRFSAEMPDATLATLKIQPSEPRDSAVYFCASGLVLQGAIHGYTFGSGTRLTVV.